This T cell receptor (beta chain) was found in a study of vaccination effects on CD4 cells after COVID-19. This CDR3 is built from 16 residues. Germline CDR1 MNHEY, CDR2 SMNVEV (reference sequence). The junction had 7 bases not matched to a gene; V was cut back by 5 bases and J by 8 bases. The ViraFEST assay expanded antigen-specific CD4+ T cells with viral peptide pools before sequencing. Having been cultured for less than 13 days, the cells underwent CD4+ T cell isolation. In the case of this clone: Its antigen is not known.

Repertoires were generated with immunoSEQ multiplex PCR, while TCRdb's copy carries only in-frame clones and drops some. The sample yields more than 25,000 clones, roughly 62% seen once. The V and J genes are TRBV27 and TRBJ1-6; 12 bases line up with TRBD1. The TCR comes from a human donor who received a COVID-19 vaccine. The input for sequencing was CD4+ T cells from PBMCs cultured with HCoV-229E spike peptides, taken before COVID-19 vaccination. The CDR3, as DNA: TGTGCCAGCAGTACTCGGGACAGGGGGCAGGATTCACCCCTCCACTTT. Translation gives CASSTRDRGQDSPLHF.